What follows describes a single TCR beta chain. The data stem from a study of blood T cell repertoires in COVID-19. Study summary: PBMCs, B-cell-depleted T cells, or T cells were the source of the cDNA or gDNA that made up the material.

In the original analysis: For nucleated cells, counts were estimated from reference gene primer amplification. Assay used: immunoSEQ multiplex PCR; TCRdb lists only in-frame clones, some missing. Clone size and the V and J calls come from that table; the DNA yielded D and trimming. The sample has more than 250,000 clones; 80% to 90% are singletons. V shed 1 base and J 10 bases; nucleotides not matched to a gene: 5. CDR3 size: 15 residues. The germline CDR1 and CDR2 sequences are SGDLS and YYNGEE. The specimen sequenced was peripheral blood. The chain employs TRBV9 and TRBJ1-6; TRBD1 matches at 10 bases. The receptor comes from a woman aged 50 to 60 with COVID-19, enrolled during active disease. The CDR3, as DNA: TGTGCCAGCAGCGTAACCGGGACAGGGGTATCACCCCTCCACTTT. Encoded protein: CASSVTGTGVSPLHF.